This T cell receptor beta chain was sequenced for a study of T cell responses to AZD1222 COVID-19 vaccine. Whole-study findings and limits: Among AZD1222 vaccinees, only 5 or 6 were seropositive at baseline. Donors, mostly white British, included more females; clonal diversity was possibly underestimated.

Germline CDR1 and CDR2: SGHNT and YENEEA. The CDR3 consists of 14 residues. Trimming cost V 3 bases and J 5 bases, with 13 bases left between them. In the case of this clone: Its antigen is not known.

The method was immunoSEQ multiplex PCR; TCRdb's version includes in-frame clones alone and lacks a portion of them. The sample has 99,000 or so clones, approximately 88% seen once. The input for sequencing was peripheral blood, taken on day 0 of AZD1222 vaccination. The genes are TRBV11-3 and TRBJ2-5, with a weak D call TRBD2 (6 bases). The clonotype comes from an adult in good health. In DNA form, the CDR3 reads TGTGCCAGCAGCTTGGGACTGCAGGCCGAGACCCAGTACTTC. It codes for CASSLGLQAETQYF.